These 28 T cell receptor beta chains were all obtained from the same sample, sequenced in a study of OX40 agonist ivuxolimab in advanced cancers. Libraries were prepared by immunoSEQ multiplex PCR; TCRdb keeps only in-frame clonotypes and omits some of them. The sample includes tens of thousands of clones, approximately 90% seen only once; the top ten take roughly 5.7%. The starting material was CD4+ or CD8+ T cells sorted from blood, obtained in a trial of the OX40 agonist ivuxolimab. All receptors come from an adult with an advanced solid tumor such as melanoma, head and neck, liver or kidney cancer.

The gene calls are TRBV28 and TRBJ1-2; maybe TRBD1 (6 bases). This CDR3 has 15 residues. The V end was cut by 8 bases, the J end by 6 bases, with 22 bases between. Germline CDR1 and CDR2: MDHEN and SYDVKM. The CDR3 protein is CASRGGPYKLDGYTF. CDR3 nucleotide sequence: TGTGCCAGCCGGGGGGGCCCCTATAAACTGGATGGCTACACCTTC.

The chain has TRBV28 and TRBJ1-1; 8 nucleotides align to TRBD1. V was pared by 5 bases and J by 1 base, with 6 bases of the junction left unmatched. CDR1 and CDR2 (germline): MDHEN, SYDVKM. The CDR3 has 15 amino acids. In DNA form, the CDR3 reads TGTGCCAGCAGTGACCAAGACAGGGGGAACACTGAAGCTTTCTTT. Translated, it gives CASSDQDRGNTEAFF.

Here the CDR3 DNA reads TGTGCCAGCAGCTCCGAAGATGTCACGGGACAGGGTGCCTACAATGAGCAGTTCTTC. As protein: CASSSEDVTGQGAYNEQFF. The rearrangement links TRBV13 to TRBJ2-1, with 9 nucleotides matching TRBD1. The V and J ends lost 4 bases and 2 bases, in that order; junction bases with no gene match: 15. Germline V gives CDR1 PRHDT, CDR2 FYEKMQ (reference sequence). This CDR3 spans 19 amino acids.

The chain recombines TRBV20-1 with TRBJ1-1, with no clear D. Germline V gene sequence: CDR1 DFQATT, CDR2 SNEGSKA (reference sequence). Trimming shortened V by 5 bases and J by 9 bases, and 13 bases separated the two germline ends. The CDR3 has 11 amino acids. CDR3 residues: CSALGGFQAFF. The DNA of the CDR3 is TGCAGTGCTTTGGGAGGTTTTCAAGCTTTCTTT.

The chain carries TRBV7-6 and TRBJ1-1; TRBD1 might be the D (6 bases). CDR3 size: 14 residues. V was cut by 5 bases and J by 5 bases, with 15 bases left in between. In germline, CDR1 is SGHVS, CDR2 FNYEAQ. The chain's CDR3 is CASSPATGETEAFF. The CDR3 DNA reads as TGTGCCAGCAGCCCGGCGACAGGCGAGACTGAAGCTTTCTTT.

The chain recombines TRBV7-8 with TRBJ2-7; tentative D call: TRBD1 (7 bases). V lost 6 bases and J 7 bases, leaving 10 bases between the germline ends. The CDR3 runs to 11 residues. Germline loops: CDR1 SGHVS, CDR2 FQNEAQ. CDR3 coding DNA: TGTGCCAGCAGTTCAGGGGGGGAGCAGTACGTC. This codes for CASSSGGEQYV.

The chain uses TRBV6-5 and TRBJ2-3; D is undetermined. V was clipped by 11 bases and J by 3 bases, with 21 bases between them. The CDR3 totals 15 residues. The V gene's germline CDR1 is MNHEY and CDR2 SVGAGI. The CDR3 here is CAPKNRCHPTDTQYF. The CDR3 DNA reads TGTGCCCCCAAGAATCGGTGTCATCCGACAGATACGCAGTATTTT.

The chain has TRBV25-1 and TRBJ1-2; no reliable D call. Germline CDR1 MGHDK, CDR2 SYGVNS. This CDR3 contains 14 residues. Trimming stripped 3 bases from V and 4 bases from J, with 12 bases between. The CDR3 DNA follows: TGTGCCAGCAGTGAGTTGCTCAGCGGCTATGGCTACACCTTC. Residues: CASSELLSGYGYTF.

This clone was detected only a few times. The chain links TRBV6-1 to TRBJ2-3; weak D call: TRBD1 (6 bases). Germline CDR1 and CDR2: MNHNS and SASEGT. The CDR3 is 15 residues long. The V and J ends lost 2 bases and 0 bases respectively, with 9 bases between them. The DNA for the CDR3 is TGTGCCAGCAGTGAATTTACAGGGAGCACAGATACGCAGTATTTT. This encodes CASSEFTGSTDTQYF.

The V gene is TRBV6-4, the J gene TRBJ2-2; D call uncertain. This CDR3 has 13 amino acids. V dropped 2 bases and J dropped 2 bases, with 3 bases sitting between them. CDR1 is MRHNA, CDR2 SNTAGT, per germline. DNA of the CDR3: TGTGCCAGCAGTGACCATAACACCGGGGAGCTGTTTTTT. This translates into CASSDHNTGELFF.

V is TRBV11-2 and J is TRBJ2-5, with TRBD1 matching over 10 bases. Germline CDR1 SGHAT, CDR2 FQNNGV. J gave up 4 bases and V 5 bases, and 7 bases lay outside the gene matches. This CDR3 has 15 amino acids. The CDR3 here is CASSARTGGLETQYF. The CDR3 bases are TGTGCCAGCAGCGCCCGGACAGGGGGACTAGAGACCCAGTACTTC.

The V gene is TRBV4-1, the J gene TRBJ1-4; tentative D call: TRBD1 (6 bases). Germline-derived CDR1 and CDR2 are MGHRA and YSYEKL. V was cut by 1 base and J by 3 bases, with 9 bases left in between. CDR3 size: 15 residues. Here the CDR3 reads CASSQGGAANEKLFF. For the CDR3, the DNA is TGCGCCAGCAGCCAAGGGGGGGCGGCTAATGAAAAACTGTTTTTT.

This rearrangement joins TRBV4-1 to TRBJ1-2, with a weak D call TRBD1 (6 bases). Trimming shortened V by 0 bases and J by 7 bases, and 12 bases separated the two germline ends. Per the germline V gene, CDR1 is MGHRA and CDR2 is YSYEKL. This CDR3 has 14 residues. The CDR3 nucleotides read TGCGCCAGCAGCCAAGATCGGGGGGGCTCTGGCTACACCTTC. Its translation: CASSQDRGGSGYTF.

The rearrangement joins TRBV7-3 to TRBJ2-3, with TRBD1 identical over 9 bases. The CDR3 loop spans 14 amino acids. Germline-derived CDR1 and CDR2 are SGHTA and FQGTGA. Losses at the gene ends were 7 bases for V and 3 bases for J; bases not matched to a gene: 5. CDR3 DNA: TGTGCCAGCAATCAGGGACAGGGTACAGATACGCAGTATTTT. Translating it yields CASNQGQGTDTQYF.

This clone appeared once. The genes are TRBV4-1 and TRBJ1-6, with 11 bases matching TRBD1. The V gene end was trimmed by 2 bases and the J gene end by 0 bases; junction bases not matched to a gene: 3. Germline-derived CDR1 and CDR2 are MGHRA and YSYEKL. The CDR3 contains 18 residues. The DNA for the CDR3 is TGCGCCAGCAGCCAACCCGGGACAGGGGGCTCCTATAATTCACCCCTCCACTTT. Its translation is CASSQPGTGGSYNSPLHF.

The CDR3 sequence is CASSERSGANTGELFF. CDR3 DNA: TGTGCCAGCAGTGAACGGAGCGGGGCGAACACCGGGGAGCTGTTTTTT. V gene TRBV2 combines with J gene TRBJ2-2, with TRBD2 identical over 7 bases. Germline V gene data show CDR1 as SNHLY and CDR2 as FYNNEI. The V gene end was trimmed by 2 bases and the J gene end by 0 bases; junction bases not matched to a gene: 3. The CDR3 is 16 amino acids.

V and J are TRBV18 and TRBJ1-2; possibly TRBD1 for D (5 bases). The CDR3 is made up of 11 amino acids. The V end was cut by 5 bases, the J end by 6 bases, with 7 bases between. The germline gives CDR1 KGHSH, CDR2 LQKENI. The DNA for the CDR3 is TGTGCCAGCTCAGCGACAGATGGCTACACCTTC. This sequence encodes CASSATDGYTF.

The chain recombines TRBV7-2 with TRBJ2-3, with 8 bases lining up with TRBD2. The germline gives CDR1 SGHTA, CDR2 FQGNSA. The CDR3 has 14 amino acids. J lost 4 bases, V lost 7 bases, and 7 bases had no gene match. The CDR3 DNA is TGTGCCAGCACGACTAGCGTAGAGTCAGATACGCAGTATTTT. It is translated as CASTTSVESDTQYF.

V is TRBV4-1 and J is TRBJ2-6; D remains unclear. V was cut by 0 bases and J by 0 bases, with 6 bases left in between. Germline-derived CDR1 and CDR2 are MGHRA and YSYEKL. The CDR3 extends over 16 amino acids. Written as DNA, the CDR3 is TGCGCCAGCAGCCAAGACACAGTCTCTGGGGCCAACGTCCTGACTTTC. This codes for CASSQDTVSGANVLTF.

The rearrangement links TRBV6-6 to TRBJ1-1, with D tentatively TRBD1 (6 bases). V gave up 6 bases and J gave up 0 bases, with 11 bases separating them. There are 14 residues in the CDR3. The V gene's germline CDR1 is MNHNY and CDR2 SVGAGI (reference sequence). The CDR3 coding sequence is TGTGCCAGCAGGAAACAGGGTTTGAACACTGAAGCTTTCTTT. Protein product: CASRKQGLNTEAFF.

This chain joins TRBV27 and TRBJ2-1; no clear D gene. Trimming pared 3 bases from V and 5 bases from J, leaving 8 bases between. CDR3 length: 13 residues. Germline V gene sequence: CDR1 MNHEY, CDR2 SMNVEV (reference sequence). This CDR3 is CASSFVGNNEQFF. Written as DNA, the CDR3 is TGTGCCAGCAGTTTTGTAGGGAACAATGAGCAGTTCTTC.

The V and J genes are TRBV5-5 and TRBJ2-7; D assignment may be TRBD1 or TRBD2 (5 bases each). Trimming stripped 5 bases from V and 2 bases from J, with 11 bases between. Germline V CDR1 and CDR2: SGHKS, YYEKEE (reference sequence). The CDR3 consists of 13 residues. CDR3 DNA: TGTGCCAGCAGTCCGGGACCCGCCTACGAGCAGTACGTC. Protein product: CASSPGPAYEQYV.

The chain is built from TRBV29-1 and TRBJ1-2; TRBD1 matches at 12 bases. This CDR3 comprises 12 residues. Germline lookup yields CDR1 SQVTM and CDR2 ANQGSEA. The trim removed 8 bases at V and 6 bases at J, leaving 4 bases unmatched. CDR3 nucleotide sequence: TGCAGCAAGGGACAGGGGGCGCATGGCTACACCTTC. This encodes CSKGQGAHGYTF.

The chain joins TRBV18 to TRBJ1-3, with 7 bases lining up with TRBD1. The CDR3 loop spans 16 amino acids. Germline loops: CDR1 KGHSH, CDR2 LQKENI. V shed 6 bases, J shed 3 bases, and the junction held 11 bases outside the gene matches. The CDR3 here is CASSERQGTDGNTIYF. The CDR3 nucleotides are TGTGCCAGCTCCGAACGACAGGGAACAGATGGAAACACCATATATTTT.

The CDR3 DNA reads TGTGCCAGCAGTTTGGTGGGAAACACTGAAGCTTTCTTT. Translation gives CASSLVGNTEAFF. The chain links TRBV28 to TRBJ1-1; D is ambiguous. CDR1 is MDHEN, CDR2 SYDVKM, per germline. Trimming took off 3 bases at V and 2 bases at J, with 7 bases between the two ends. The CDR3 spans 13 residues.

The J gene is TRBJ1-5, the V gene TRBV27; no reliable D call. The V gene's germline CDR1 is MNHEY and CDR2 SMNVEV (reference sequence). V was trimmed by 8 bases and J by 0 bases, leaving 11 bases between them. The CDR3 has 14 residues. CDR3: CASGSNDSNQPQHF. The CDR3 DNA is TGTGCCAGCGGGTCCAACGATAGCAATCAGCCCCAGCATTTT.

The chain employs TRBV18 and TRBJ2-5, with D uncertain. This CDR3 comprises 18 residues. The germline gives CDR1 KGHSH, CDR2 LQKENI. V was clipped by 2 bases and J by 2 bases, with 21 bases between them. CDR3 sequence reads: CASSPVTGGSLGQETQYF. As DNA, the CDR3 is TGTGCCAGCTCACCAGTCACGGGTGGCAGTTTGGGGCAAGAGACCCAGTACTTC. The full variable domain, its missing parts supplied by reference TRBV18 and TRBJ2-5, is NAGVMQNPRHLVRRRGQEARLRCSPMKGHSHVYWYRQLPEEGLKFMVYLQKENIIDESGMPKERFSAEFPKEGPSILRIQQVVRGDSAAYFCASSPVTGGSLGQETQYFGPGTRLLVL.

This rearrangement joins TRBV29-1 to TRBJ2-7; TRBD1 matches 10 bases. Trimming at V came to 3 bases and at J to 1 base, leaving 3 bases not matched to a gene. This CDR3 is 14 amino acids long. CDR1 and CDR2 from the germline V gene are SQVTM and ANQGSEA. The CDR3 DNA follows: TGCAGCGTTGACGGGACAGGGGAGTCCTACGAGCAGTACTTC. Its protein is CSVDGTGESYEQYF.